A selection of T cell receptor beta chains follows, all from one sample in a study of vaccination and CD4 T cells after COVID-19. TCRdb fed the PCR reads into MiXCR, producing one record per CDR3 protein. The table includes some 13,000 distinct CDR3 sequences, roughly 60% detected once. For these receptors, no antigen is known. The sample comprised CD4+ T cells from blood, cultured in vitro. Every receptor here comes from a human donor who had recovered from COVID-19. Each CDR3 is given with its conserved first and last residue. Each record gives: clone size, CDR3 length, D gene, V gene, J gene, CDR3 protein, CDR3 DNA. A D gene is named only where the DNA matches it firmly. Not all rows give a size; the values are once, few, many and, for expanded clones, a class.

clone size: few
CDR3 length: 18
D gene: TRBD2
V gene: TRBV6-5
J gene: TRBJ2-2
CDR3 protein: CASSLSSGGAGDTGELFF
CDR3 DNA: TGTGCCAGCAGTTTAAGTTCGGGAGGCGCGGGAGACACCGGGGAGCTGTTTTTT

clone size: NA
CDR3 length: 14
D gene: NA
V gene: TRBV3-1
J gene: TRBJ2-5
CDR3 protein: CASSPRVGVETQYF
CDR3 DNA: TGTGCCAGCAGCCCCCGGGTTGGGGTAGAGACCCAGTACTTC

clone size: NA
CDR3 length: 17
D gene: NA
V gene: TRBV6-2/TRBV6-3
J gene: TRBJ1-5
CDR3 protein: CASSSPRPGPRYQPQHF
CDR3 DNA: TGTGCCAGCAGTTCACCGCGCCCCGGGCCTAGGTATCAGCCCCAGCATTTT

clone size: NA
CDR3 length: 14
D gene: NA
V gene: TRBV6-2/TRBV6-3
J gene: TRBJ1-1
CDR3 protein: CASSPVGGATEAFF
CDR3 DNA: TGTGCCAGCAGTCCGGTAGGGGGGGCGACTGAAGCTTTCTTT

clone size: NA
CDR3 length: 13
D gene: TRBD2
V gene: TRBV10-1
J gene: TRBJ2-7
CDR3 protein: CAGSGVAGGPQYF
CDR3 DNA: TGCGCCGGCAGTGGAGTAGCGGGAGGGCCGCAGTACTTC

clone size: few
CDR3 length: 16
D gene: NA
V gene: TRBV5-1
J gene: TRBJ1-5
CDR3 protein: CASSLNPQGSNQPQHF
CDR3 DNA: TGCGCCAGCAGCTTGAATCCTCAGGGGAGTAATCAGCCCCAGCATTTT

clone size: NA
CDR3 length: 15
D gene: NA
V gene: TRBV19
J gene: TRBJ1-5
CDR3 protein: CASSRGQRPGQPQHF
CDR3 DNA: TGTGCCAGTAGTAGAGGGCAGAGACCGGGGCAGCCCCAGCATTTT

clone size: few
CDR3 length: 14
D gene: NA
V gene: TRBV5-4
J gene: TRBJ1-2
CDR3 protein: CASSKLGALEGYTF
CDR3 DNA: TGTGCCAGCAGCAAGCTAGGGGCGCTGGAGGGCTACACCTTC

clone size: once
CDR3 length: 13
D gene: NA
V gene: TRBV7-2
J gene: TRBJ2-3
CDR3 protein: CASSRIGLDTQYF
CDR3 DNA: TGTGCCAGCAGCCGGATAGGACTAGATACGCAGTATTTT

clone size: NA
CDR3 length: 11
D gene: NA
V gene: TRBV20-1
J gene: TRBJ1-1
CDR3 protein: CSASLGREAFF
CDR3 DNA: TGCAGTGCTAGTTTGGGACGTGAAGCTTTCTTT

clone size: NA
CDR3 length: 12
D gene: TRBD1
V gene: TRBV5-5
J gene: TRBJ1-5
CDR3 protein: CASSNWTGSPHF
CDR3 DNA: TGTGCCAGCAGCAACTGGACAGGGTCTCCGCATTTT

clone size: NA
CDR3 length: 17
D gene: NA
V gene: TRBV6-1
J gene: TRBJ2-2
CDR3 protein: CASSEKGDGRNTGELFF
CDR3 DNA: TGTGCCAGCAGTGAAAAAGGGGACGGACGGAACACCGGGGAGCTGTTTTTT

clone size: few
CDR3 length: 12
D gene: NA
V gene: TRBV15
J gene: TRBJ1-2
CDR3 protein: CATGSGAYGYTF
CDR3 DNA: TGTGCCACCGGTTCAGGTGCCTATGGCTACACCTTC

clone size: NA
CDR3 length: 12
D gene: TRBD2
V gene: TRBV12-3/TRBV12-4
J gene: TRBJ2-7
CDR3 protein: CASRGGSYEQYF
CDR3 DNA: TGTGCCAGTCGGGGGGGCTCCTACGAGCAGTACTTC

clone size: NA
CDR3 length: 12
D gene: TRBD2
V gene: TRBV29-1
J gene: TRBJ2-3
CDR3 protein: CSVVTSGIGQYF
CDR3 DNA: TGCAGCGTTGTTACTAGCGGGATCGGGCAGTATTTT

clone size: NA
CDR3 length: 13
D gene: NA
V gene: TRBV20-1
J gene: TRBJ1-5
CDR3 protein: CSAWPNSNQPQHF
CDR3 DNA: TGCAGTGCTTGGCCCAATAGCAATCAGCCCCAGCATTTT